This T cell receptor (beta chain) is from a study of CD8+ T cells in alopecia areata. Study overall: Treatment with tofacitinib (6 to 18 months) was followed by 6 months off drug.

Per germline, CDR1 SQVTM and CDR2 ANQGSEA. Trimming removed 5 bases at V and 3 bases at J, with 13 bases between. CDR3 length: 14 amino acids. RNA was isolated and reverse transcribed to cDNA, the sequencing template. Using immunoSEQ multiplex PCR, the repertoire was profiled, and TCRdb retains in-frame clones only, with some absent. The table includes 130,000 or so clones, 61% detected once. Documented treatment: oral pan-JAK inhibitor, 5-10 mg twice daily. This TCR derives from a human donor with alopecia areata. The chain joins TRBV29-1 to TRBJ2-2; no firm D call. This material consisted of CD4+ T cells sorted from blood, taken at week 4, from a patient treated with tofacitinib. CDR3 sequence: CSVLSGFHTGELFF. The CDR3 DNA reads as TGCAGCGTTTTATCGGGTTTTCACACCGGGGAGCTGTTTTTT.